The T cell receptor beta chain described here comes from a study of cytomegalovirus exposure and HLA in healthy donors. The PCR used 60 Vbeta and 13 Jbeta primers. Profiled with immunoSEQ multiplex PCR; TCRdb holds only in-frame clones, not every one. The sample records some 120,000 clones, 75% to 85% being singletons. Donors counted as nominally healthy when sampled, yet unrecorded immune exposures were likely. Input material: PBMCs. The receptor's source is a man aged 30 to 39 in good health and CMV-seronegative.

This chain's CDR3 is CASSFRGLTTYEQYF. CDR3 sequence (DNA): TGTGCCAGCAGTTTCCGCGGTTTGACTACATACGAGCAGTACTTC. V and J are TRBV28 and TRBJ2-7, with a possible D match to TRBD2 (5 bases). Germline lookup yields CDR1 MDHEN and CDR2 SYDVKM. V lost 3 bases and J lost 4, with 16 bases in between. CDR3 length equals 15 residues.